These 8 T cell receptor beta chains originate from one sample sequenced in a study of metastatic and nonmetastatic thyroid tumors. MiXCR re-clonotyped the PCR reads for TCRdb. The sample shows tens of thousands of clones, roughly 17% of them seen only once. Thyroid surgery was preceded by no treatment in any patient. Sequencing was carried out using blood. The receptors come from a male donor with papillary thyroid cancer or a benign thyroid nodule (not recorded which). Some clones in this sample may be carry-over from other donors' samples.

Judged by abundance, this clone is medium-sized (0.01 to 0.1%). The chain is built from TRBV12-3 or TRBV12-4 and TRBJ2-7, with D perhaps TRBD1 or TRBD2 (6 bases each). V was shortened by 3 bases and J by 5 bases, with 14 bases between the two germline ends. The length of the CDR3 is 14 residues. CDR3 coding DNA: TGTGCCAGCAGTTTCTCCGGGGGCCGAGACGAGCAGTACTTC. Translating gives CASSFSGGRDEQYF.

The genes are TRBV30 and TRBJ2-7; D remains ambiguous. The CDR3 runs to 12 residues. Trimming took 5 bases from V and 4 from J, leaving 12 bases between them. Germline CDR1 reads GTSNPN; CDR2 reads SVGIG (reference sequence). CDR3 loop: CAWGWAAYEQYF. As DNA, the CDR3 is TGTGCCTGGGGGTGGGCGGCATACGAGCAGTACTTC.

This clone occurred many times. The DNA for the CDR3 is TGCGCCAGCAGCCAGGGACTACATGAGCAGTTCTTC. Protein: CASSQGLHEQFF. This chain uses TRBV4-1 with TRBJ2-1; 7 bases line up with TRBD2. The germline gives CDR1 MGHRA, CDR2 YSYEKL. V was clipped by 3 bases and J by 8 bases; unmatched bases: 1. The CDR3 is 12 residues long.

Many counts were recorded for this clone. The chain carries TRBV18 and TRBJ2-5; D possibly corresponds to TRBD1 (7 bases). Trimming stripped 3 bases from V and 5 bases from J, with 13 bases between. The germline V gene has CDR1 KGHSH and CDR2 LQKENI. This CDR3 region has 14 residues. CDR3 protein: CASSPIAGGETQYF. The CDR3 DNA reads TGTGCCAGCTCACCGATTGCAGGGGGGGAGACCCAGTACTTC.

Only a few counts were recorded for this clone. The chain carries TRBV3-1 and TRBJ2-5; 7 bases line up with TRBD2. V shed 3 bases and J 4 bases; nucleotides not matched to a gene: 8. Germline-derived CDR1 and CDR2 are LGHDT and YNNKEL (reference sequence). This CDR3 comprises 15 residues. The CDR3 region has the DNA TGTGCCAGCAGCCACAACTTAGCGGGCCCAGAGACCCAGTACTTC. This encodes CASSHNLAGPETQYF.

The sample holds many counts of this clone. The chain joins TRBV28 to TRBJ2-7, with D uncertain. V lost 7 bases to trimming and J lost 2 bases, with 15 bases between them. The CDR3 covers 14 residues. CDR1 is MDHEN, CDR2 SYDVKM, per germline. The CDR3 DNA is TGTGCCAGCACCATGACCGCTGGACCCTACGAGCAGTACTTC. It specifies CASTMTAGPYEQYF.

This clone was counted ten times or more. This chain joins TRBV2 and TRBJ1-4, with 7 bases fitting TRBD1. Germline trimming cut 6 bases from V and 7 bases from J; bases unmatched to any gene: 11. This CDR3 comprises 15 residues. From germline, CDR1 is SNHLY and CDR2 FYNNEI. CDR3 in DNA: TGTGCCAGCAGCTTCATCGACAGACAGGGTGAAAAACTGTTTTTT. This translates into CASSFIDRQGEKLFF.

The V and J genes are TRBV20-1 and TRBJ1-1; D is possibly TRBD1 (6 bases). Trimming removed 5 bases from V and 4 bases from J, with 14 bases in between. Germline CDR1 and CDR2: DFQATT and SNEGSKA (reference sequence). The CDR3 contains 13 residues. The CDR3 reads CSAGRGLSTEAFF. DNA for the CDR3: TGCAGTGCTGGCAGGGGTTTGAGCACTGAAGCTTTCTTT.